This entry concerns a single TCR beta chain. Its antigen is still unknown. Sequence at one end of the junction differs from germline and may be a read error. This sample stems from a study of blood T cells in healthy people across ages. The study, taken as a whole, reports: Per-million-T-cell TCR beta diversity fell roughly linearly with age. Considered underestimates were the diversity estimates obtained from one million T cells.

Using a J-beta primer mix together with a sample-barcoded 5' primer, a second PCR was run for roughly 6 to 12 cycles. TCRdb reprocessed the 5' RACE reads via MiXCR and lists one record per CDR3 protein. The sample contains 700,000 to 850,000 distinct CDR3 sequences, under 40% of which appear only once. The length of the CDR3 is 12 residues. It was around 10 milliliters of peripheral blood that were drawn from each donor. This receptor was identified in a young man in good health. Material for sequencing was blood. The chain couples TRBV12-3 or TRBV12-4 to TRBJ1-2; D unresolved. This CDR3 is CDSSLIASGYTF. The CDR3 DNA reads as TGTGACAGCAGTTTAATTGCCAGCGGCTACACCTTC.